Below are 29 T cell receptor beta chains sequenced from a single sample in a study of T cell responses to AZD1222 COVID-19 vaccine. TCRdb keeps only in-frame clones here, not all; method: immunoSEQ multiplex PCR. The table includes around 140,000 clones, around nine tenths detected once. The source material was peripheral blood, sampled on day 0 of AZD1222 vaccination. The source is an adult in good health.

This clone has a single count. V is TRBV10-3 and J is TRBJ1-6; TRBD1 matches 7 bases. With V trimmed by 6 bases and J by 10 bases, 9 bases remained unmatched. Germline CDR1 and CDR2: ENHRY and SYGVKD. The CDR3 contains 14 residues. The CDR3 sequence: CAISATGDVSPLHF. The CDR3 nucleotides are TGTGCCATCAGCGCTACAGGGGACGTCTCACCCCTCCACTTT.

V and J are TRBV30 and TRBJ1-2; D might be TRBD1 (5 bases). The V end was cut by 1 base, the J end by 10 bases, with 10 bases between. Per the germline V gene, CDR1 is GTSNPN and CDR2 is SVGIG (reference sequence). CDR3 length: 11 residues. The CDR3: CAWSAGQPYTF. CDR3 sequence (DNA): TGTGCCTGGAGTGCCGGACAACCCTACACCTTC.

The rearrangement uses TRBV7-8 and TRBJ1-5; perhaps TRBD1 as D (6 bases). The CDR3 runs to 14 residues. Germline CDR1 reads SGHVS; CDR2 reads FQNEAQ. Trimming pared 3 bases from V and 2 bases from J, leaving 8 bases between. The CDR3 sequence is CASSFRQGNQPQHF. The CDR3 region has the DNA TGTGCCAGCAGCTTTAGACAGGGCAATCAGCCCCAGCATTTT.

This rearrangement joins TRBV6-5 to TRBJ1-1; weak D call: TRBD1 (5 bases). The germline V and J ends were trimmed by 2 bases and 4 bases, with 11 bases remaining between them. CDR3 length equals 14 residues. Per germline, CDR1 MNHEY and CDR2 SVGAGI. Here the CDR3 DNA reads TGTGCCAGCAGTTACGAGGGGTCGGGCACTGAAGCTTTCTTT. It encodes CASSYEGSGTEAFF.

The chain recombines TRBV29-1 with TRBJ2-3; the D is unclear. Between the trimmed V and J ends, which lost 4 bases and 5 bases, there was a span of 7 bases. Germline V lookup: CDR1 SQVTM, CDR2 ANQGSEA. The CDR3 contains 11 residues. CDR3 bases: TGCAGCGTTGCCTTGATAGATACGCAGTATTTT. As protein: CSVALIDTQYF.

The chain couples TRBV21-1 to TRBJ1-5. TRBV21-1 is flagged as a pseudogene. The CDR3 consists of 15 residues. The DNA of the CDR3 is TGTGCCAGCAGCAATAATAAGGGAAACTATCAGCCCCAGCATTTT. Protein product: CASSNNKGNYQPQHF.

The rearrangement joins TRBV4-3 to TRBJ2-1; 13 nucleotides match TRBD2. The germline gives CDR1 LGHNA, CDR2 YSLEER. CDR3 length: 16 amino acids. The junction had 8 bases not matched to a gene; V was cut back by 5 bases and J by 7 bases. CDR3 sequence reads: CASSSLAGGRFNEQFF. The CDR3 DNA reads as TGCGCCAGCAGCTCACTAGCGGGGGGGCGATTTAATGAGCAGTTCTTC.

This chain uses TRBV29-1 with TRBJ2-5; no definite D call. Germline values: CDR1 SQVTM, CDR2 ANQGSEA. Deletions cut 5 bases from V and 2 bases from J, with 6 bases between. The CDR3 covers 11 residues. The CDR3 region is CSVLPQETQYF. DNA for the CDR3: TGCAGCGTTCTACCTCAAGAGACCCAGTACTTC. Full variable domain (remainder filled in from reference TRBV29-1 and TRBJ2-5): SAVISQKPSRDICQRGTSLTIQCQVDSQVTMMFWYRQQPGQSLTLIATANQGSEATYESGFVIDKFPISRPNLTFSTLTVSNMSPEDSSIYLCSVLPQETQYFGPGTRLLVL.

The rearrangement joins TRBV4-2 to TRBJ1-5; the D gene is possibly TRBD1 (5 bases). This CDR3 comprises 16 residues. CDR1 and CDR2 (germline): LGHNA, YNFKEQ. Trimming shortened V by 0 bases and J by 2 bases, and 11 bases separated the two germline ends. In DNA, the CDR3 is TGTGCCAGCAGCCAAGAGCACGGAGGGGGCAATCAGCCCCAGCATTTT. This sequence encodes CASSQEHGGGNQPQHF.

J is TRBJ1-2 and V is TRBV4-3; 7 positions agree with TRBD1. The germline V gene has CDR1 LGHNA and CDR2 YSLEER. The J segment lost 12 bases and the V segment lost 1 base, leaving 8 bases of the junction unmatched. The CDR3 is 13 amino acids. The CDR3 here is CASSQGFDRVHTF. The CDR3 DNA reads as TGCGCCAGCAGCCAAGGCTTCGACAGGGTACACACCTTC.

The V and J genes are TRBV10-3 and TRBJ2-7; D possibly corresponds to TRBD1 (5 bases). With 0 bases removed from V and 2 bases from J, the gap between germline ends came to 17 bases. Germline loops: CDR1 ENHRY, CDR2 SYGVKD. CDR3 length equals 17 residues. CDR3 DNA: TGTGCCATCAGTGAGTCGGGAAGGTGGGCAGGGCCCTACGAGCAGTACTTC. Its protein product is CAISESGRWAGPYEQYF.

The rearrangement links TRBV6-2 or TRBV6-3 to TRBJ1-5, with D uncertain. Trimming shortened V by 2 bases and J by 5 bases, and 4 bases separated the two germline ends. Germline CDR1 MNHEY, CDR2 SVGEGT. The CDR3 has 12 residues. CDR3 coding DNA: TGTGCCAGCAGTTACAGTCATCAGCCCCAGCATTTT. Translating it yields CASSYSHQPQHF.

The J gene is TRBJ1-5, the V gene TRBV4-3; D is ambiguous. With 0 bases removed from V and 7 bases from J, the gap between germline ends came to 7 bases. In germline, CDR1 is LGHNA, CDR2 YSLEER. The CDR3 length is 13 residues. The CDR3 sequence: CASSQDFGQPQHF. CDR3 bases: TGCGCCAGCAGCCAAGATTTTGGCCAGCCCCAGCATTTT.

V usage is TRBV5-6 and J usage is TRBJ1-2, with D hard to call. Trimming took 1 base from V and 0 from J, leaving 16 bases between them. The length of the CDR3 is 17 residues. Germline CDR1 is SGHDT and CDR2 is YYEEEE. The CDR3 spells CASSLSAAGSTNYGYTF. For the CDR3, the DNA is TGTGCCAGCAGCTTGTCGGCTGCCGGCAGCACTAACTATGGCTACACCTTC.

Here the CDR3 DNA reads TGTGCCAGCAGCCTCCTTAATCAGCCCCAGCATTTT. Protein sequence: CASSLLNQPQHF. V is TRBV5-6 and J is TRBJ1-5, with D uncertain. Germline V lookup: CDR1 SGHDT, CDR2 YYEEEE. The length of the CDR3 is 12 residues. With 4 bases removed from V and 4 bases from J, the gap between germline ends came to 6 bases.

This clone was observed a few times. Written as DNA, the CDR3 is TGTGCCAGCAGCCCCGTCAGGCAAGCCGATTCACCCCTCCACTTT. Amino acids: CASSPVRQADSPLHF. The chain is built from TRBV11-3 and TRBJ1-6; D call uncertain. V was cut by 5 bases and J by 8 bases, with 16 bases left in between. Germline V gene lookup returns CDR1 SGHNT and CDR2 YENEEA. This CDR3 is 15 amino acids long.

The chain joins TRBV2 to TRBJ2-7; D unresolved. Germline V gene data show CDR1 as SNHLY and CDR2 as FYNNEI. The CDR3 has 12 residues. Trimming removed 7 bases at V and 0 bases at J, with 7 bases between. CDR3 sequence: CASKRTSYEQYF. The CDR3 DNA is TGTGCCAGCAAGAGGACCTCCTACGAGCAGTACTTC.

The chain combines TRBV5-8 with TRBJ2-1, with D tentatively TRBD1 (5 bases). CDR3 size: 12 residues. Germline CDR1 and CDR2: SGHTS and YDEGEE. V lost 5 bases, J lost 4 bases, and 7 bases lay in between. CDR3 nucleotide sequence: TGTGCCAGCAGTAGACAGTACAATGAGCAGTTCTTC. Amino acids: CASSRQYNEQFF.

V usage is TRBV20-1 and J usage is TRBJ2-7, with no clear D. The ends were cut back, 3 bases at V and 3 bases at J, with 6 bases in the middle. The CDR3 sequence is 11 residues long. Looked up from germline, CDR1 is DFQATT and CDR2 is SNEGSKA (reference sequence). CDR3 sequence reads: CSARGLYEQYF. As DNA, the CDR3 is TGCAGTGCTAGGGGCCTCTACGAGCAGTACTTC.

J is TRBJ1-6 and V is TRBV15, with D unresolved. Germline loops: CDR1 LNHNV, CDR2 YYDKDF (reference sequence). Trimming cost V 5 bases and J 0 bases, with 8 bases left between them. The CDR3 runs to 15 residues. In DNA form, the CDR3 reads TGTGCCACCAGCGGTTCAGGCTCCTATAATTCACCCCTCCACTTT. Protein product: CATSGSGSYNSPLHF. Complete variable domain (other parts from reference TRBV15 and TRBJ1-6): DAMVIQNPRYQVTQFGKPVTLSCSQTLNHNVMYWYQQKSSQAPKLLFHYYDKDFNNEADTPDNFQSRRPNTSFCFLDIRSPGLGDTAMYLCATSGSGSYNSPLHFGNGTRLTVT.

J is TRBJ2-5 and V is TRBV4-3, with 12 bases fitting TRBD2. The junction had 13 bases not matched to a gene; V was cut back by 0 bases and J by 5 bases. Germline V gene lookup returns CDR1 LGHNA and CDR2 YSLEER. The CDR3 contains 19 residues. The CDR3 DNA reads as TGCGCCAGCAGCCAAGATCGGCGGACTAGCGGGGCCTCCAATGAGACCCAGTACTTC. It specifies CASSQDRRTSGASNETQYF.

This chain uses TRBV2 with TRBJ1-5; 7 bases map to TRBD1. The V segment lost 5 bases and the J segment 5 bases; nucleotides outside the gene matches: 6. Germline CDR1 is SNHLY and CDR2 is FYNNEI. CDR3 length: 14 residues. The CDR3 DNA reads TGTGCCAGCAGTACCCGGCAGGGGGATCAGCCCCAGCATTTT. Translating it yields CASSTRQGDQPQHF.

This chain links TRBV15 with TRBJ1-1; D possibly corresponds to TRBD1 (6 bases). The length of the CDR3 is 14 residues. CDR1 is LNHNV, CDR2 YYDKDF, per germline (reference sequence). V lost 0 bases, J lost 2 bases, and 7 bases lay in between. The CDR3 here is CATSREGGNTEAFF. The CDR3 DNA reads TGTGCCACCAGCAGAGAAGGGGGTAACACTGAAGCTTTCTTT.

CDR3 in DNA: TGTGCCAGCAGTTCGAATATGGGCACCGGGGAGCTGTTTTTT. This gives the protein CASSSNMGTGELFF. The chain uses TRBV25-1 and TRBJ2-2; unclear D gene. V lost 5 bases, J lost 4 bases, and 11 bases lay in between. The CDR3 has 14 residues. Germline CDR1 MGHDK, CDR2 SYGVNS.

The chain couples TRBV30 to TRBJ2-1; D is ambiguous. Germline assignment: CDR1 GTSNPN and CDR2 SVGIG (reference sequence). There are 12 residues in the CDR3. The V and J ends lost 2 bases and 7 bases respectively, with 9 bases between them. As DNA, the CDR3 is TGTGCCTGGAGTCCGGGCCTTAATGAGCAGTTCTTC. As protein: CAWSPGLNEQFF.

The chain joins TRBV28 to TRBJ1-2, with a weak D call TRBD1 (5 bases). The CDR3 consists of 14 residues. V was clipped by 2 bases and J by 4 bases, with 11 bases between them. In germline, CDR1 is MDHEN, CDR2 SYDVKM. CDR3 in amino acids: CASSLRDGIYGYTF. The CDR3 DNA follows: TGTGCCAGCAGTTTACGGGACGGGATCTATGGCTACACCTTC.

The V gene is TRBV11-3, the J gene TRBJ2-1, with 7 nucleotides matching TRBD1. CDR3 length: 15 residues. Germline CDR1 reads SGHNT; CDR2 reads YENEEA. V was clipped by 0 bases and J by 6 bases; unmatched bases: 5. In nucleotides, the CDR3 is TGTGCCAGCAGCTTAGAAGGGACAGAATTCAATGAGCAGTTCTTC. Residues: CASSLEGTEFNEQFF.

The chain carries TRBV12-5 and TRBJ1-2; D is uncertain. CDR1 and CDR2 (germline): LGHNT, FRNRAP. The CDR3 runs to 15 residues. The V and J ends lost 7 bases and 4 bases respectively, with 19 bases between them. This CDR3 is CASVPQSGETYGYTF. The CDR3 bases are TGTGCTAGTGTCCCCCAAAGCGGAGAAACCTATGGCTACACCTTC.

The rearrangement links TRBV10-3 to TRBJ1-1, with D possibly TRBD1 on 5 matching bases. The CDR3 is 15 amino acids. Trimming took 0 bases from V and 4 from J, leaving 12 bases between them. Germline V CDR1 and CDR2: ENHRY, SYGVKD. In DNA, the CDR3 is TGTGCCATCAGTGAGTCCGGGACCCCGGGCACTGAAGCTTTCTTT. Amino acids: CAISESGTPGTEAFF.